Ten or more counts support the clone carrying this T cell receptor (beta chain). This sample is part of a study of low-dose radiotherapy and immunotherapy resistance in tumors. Overall study: Every two weeks patients got nivolumab 240 mg flat dose, plus ipilimumab 1 mg/kg every six weeks, intravenously.

The CDR3 has 15 amino acids. CDR1 KGHDR and CDR2 SFDVKD come from the germline V gene. Trimming left V 4 bases short and J 7 bases short, with 16 bases between. As to time point: after trial treatment. As for treatment: LDRT plus nivolumab, ipilimumab, low-dose cyclophosphamide and aspirin (RACIN trial). Gene-specific TRAV and TRBV primers were used for first-strand cDNA, covering alpha and beta chains. The PCR that amplified TCRs ran for around 21 cycles, relying on a constant-region primer and a V-primer adapter. In TCRdb, the reads were re-called with MiXCR into one record per CDR3 protein. The table records 80,000 or so distinct CDR3 sequences, around 17% of them present only once.

This receptor was identified in a male donor with prostate cancer. The chain joins TRBV24-1 to TRBJ2-1, with unresolved D. The sequencing here drew on PBMCs, taken after low-dose radiotherapy plus immunotherapy. CDR3 sequence: CATSDPLSTPNEQFF. The DNA for the CDR3 is TGTGCCACCAGTGACCCTCTGTCCACGCCAAATGAGCAGTTCTTC.